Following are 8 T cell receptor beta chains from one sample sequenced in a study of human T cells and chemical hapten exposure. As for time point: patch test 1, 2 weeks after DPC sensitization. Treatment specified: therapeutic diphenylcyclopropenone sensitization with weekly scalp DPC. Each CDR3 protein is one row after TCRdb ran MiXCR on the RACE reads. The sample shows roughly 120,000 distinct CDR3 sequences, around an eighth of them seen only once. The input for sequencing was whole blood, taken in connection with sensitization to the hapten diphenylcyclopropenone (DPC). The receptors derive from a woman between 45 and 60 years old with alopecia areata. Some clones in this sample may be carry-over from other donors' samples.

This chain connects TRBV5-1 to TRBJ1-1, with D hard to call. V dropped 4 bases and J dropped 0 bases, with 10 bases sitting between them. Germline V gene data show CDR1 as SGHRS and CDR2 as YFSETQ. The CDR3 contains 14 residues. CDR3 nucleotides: TGCGCCAGCAGCCGGATGGGCCTGAACACTGAAGCTTTCTTT. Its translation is CASSRMGLNTEAFF.

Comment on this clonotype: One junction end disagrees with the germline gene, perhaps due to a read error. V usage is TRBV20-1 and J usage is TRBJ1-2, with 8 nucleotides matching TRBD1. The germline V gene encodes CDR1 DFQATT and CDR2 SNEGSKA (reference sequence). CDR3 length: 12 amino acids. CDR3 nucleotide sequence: TGCAGTGCTGGAGACAGGGGCTATGGCTACACCTTC. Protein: CSAGDRGYGYTF.

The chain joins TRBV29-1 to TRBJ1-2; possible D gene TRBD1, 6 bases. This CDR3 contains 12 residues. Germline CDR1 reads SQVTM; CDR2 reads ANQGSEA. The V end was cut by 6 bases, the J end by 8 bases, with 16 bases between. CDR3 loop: CSVLQGSGGYTF. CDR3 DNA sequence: TGCAGCGTGCTACAGGGCTCTGGGGGCTACACCTTC. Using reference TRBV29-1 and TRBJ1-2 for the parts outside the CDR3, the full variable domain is SAVISQKPSRDICQRGTSLTIQCQVDSQVTMMFWYRQQPGQSLTLIATANQGSEATYESGFVIDKFPISRPNLTFSTLTVSNMSPEDSSIYLCSVLQGSGGYTFGSGTRLTVV.

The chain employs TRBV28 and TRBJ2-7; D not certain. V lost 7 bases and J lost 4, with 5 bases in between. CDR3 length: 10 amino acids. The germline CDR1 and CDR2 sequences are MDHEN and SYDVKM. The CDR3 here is CASKRYEQYF. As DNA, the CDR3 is TGTGCCAGCAAAAGATACGAGCAGTACTTC.

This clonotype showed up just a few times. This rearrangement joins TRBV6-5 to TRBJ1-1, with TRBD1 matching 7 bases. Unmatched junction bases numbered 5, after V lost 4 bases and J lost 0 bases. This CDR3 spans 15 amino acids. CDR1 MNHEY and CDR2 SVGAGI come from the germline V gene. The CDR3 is CASSWTGLMNTEAFF. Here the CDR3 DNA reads TGTGCCAGCAGTTGGACAGGCCTCATGAACACTGAAGCTTTCTTT.

CDR3 amino acids: CASSLGQGGSSPLHF. The CDR3 nucleotides are TGTGCCAGCAGCCTTGGACAGGGGGGAAGTTCACCCCTCCACTTT. The chain recombines TRBV7-2 with TRBJ1-6; TRBD1 agrees at 10 bases. The CDR3 totals 15 residues. V lost 5 bases to trimming and J lost 9 bases; unmatched junction nucleotides: 7. Germline V gene lookup returns CDR1 SGHTA and CDR2 FQGNSA. The full variable domain, in which reference TRBV7-2 and TRBJ1-6 provide the parts outside the CDR3, is GAGVSQSPSNKVTEKGKDVELRCDPISGHTALYWYRQSLGQGLEFLIYFQGNSAPDKSGLPSDRFSAERTGGSVSTLTIQRTQQEDSAVYLCASSLGQGGSSPLHFGNGTRLTVT.

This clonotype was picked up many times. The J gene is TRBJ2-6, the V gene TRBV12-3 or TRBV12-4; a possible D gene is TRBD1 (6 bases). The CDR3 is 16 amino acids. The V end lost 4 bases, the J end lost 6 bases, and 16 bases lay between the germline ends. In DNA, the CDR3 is TGTGCCAGCAGTTCCACAGGGTCCGGCTTGGCCAACGTCCTGACTTTC. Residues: CASSSTGSGLANVLTF.

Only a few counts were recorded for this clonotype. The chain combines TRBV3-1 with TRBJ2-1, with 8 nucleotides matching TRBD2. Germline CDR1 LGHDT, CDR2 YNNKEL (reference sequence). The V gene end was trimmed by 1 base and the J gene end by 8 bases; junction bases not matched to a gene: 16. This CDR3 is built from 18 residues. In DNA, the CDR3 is TGTGCCAGCAGCCAAGGTATCATTATAAGCGGGAGTGGGGATGAGCAGTTCTTC. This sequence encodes CASSQGIIISGSGDEQFF.